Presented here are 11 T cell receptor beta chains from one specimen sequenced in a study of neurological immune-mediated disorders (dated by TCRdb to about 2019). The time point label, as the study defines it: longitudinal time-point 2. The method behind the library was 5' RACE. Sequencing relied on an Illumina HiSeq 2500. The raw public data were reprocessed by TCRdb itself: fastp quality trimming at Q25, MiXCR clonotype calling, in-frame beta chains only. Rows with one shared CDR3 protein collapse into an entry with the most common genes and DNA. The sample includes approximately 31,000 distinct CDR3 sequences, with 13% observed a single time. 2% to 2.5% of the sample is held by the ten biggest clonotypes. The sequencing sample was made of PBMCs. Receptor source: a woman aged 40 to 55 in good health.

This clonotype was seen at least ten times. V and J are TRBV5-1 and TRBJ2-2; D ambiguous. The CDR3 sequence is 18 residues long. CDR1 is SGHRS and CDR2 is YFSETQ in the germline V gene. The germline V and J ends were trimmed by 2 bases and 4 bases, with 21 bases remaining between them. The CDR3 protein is CASSFGWRTLDSTGELFF. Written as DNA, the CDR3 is TGCGCCAGCAGCTTCGGGTGGAGAACCCTAGATAGCACCGGGGAGCTGTTTTTT. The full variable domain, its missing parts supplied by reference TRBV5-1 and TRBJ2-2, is KAGVTQTPRYLIKTRGQQVTLSCSPISGHRSVSWYQQTPGQGLQFLFEYFSETQRNKGNFPGRFSGRQFSNSRSEMNVSTLELGDSALYLCASSFGWRTLDSTGELFFGEGSRLTVL.

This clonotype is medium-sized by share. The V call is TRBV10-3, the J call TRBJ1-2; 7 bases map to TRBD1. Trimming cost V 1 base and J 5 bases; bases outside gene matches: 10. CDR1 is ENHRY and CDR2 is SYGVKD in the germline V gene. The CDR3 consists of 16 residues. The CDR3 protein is CAISEWRQGRGYGYTF. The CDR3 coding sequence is TGTGCCATCAGTGAGTGGCGACAGGGAAGGGGTTATGGCTACACCTTC.

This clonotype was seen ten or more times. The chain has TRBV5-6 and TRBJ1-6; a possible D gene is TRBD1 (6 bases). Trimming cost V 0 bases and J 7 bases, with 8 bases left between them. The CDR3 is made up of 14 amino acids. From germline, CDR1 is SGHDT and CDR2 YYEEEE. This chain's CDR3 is CASSLEQGNSPLHF. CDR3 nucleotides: TGTGCCAGCAGCTTGGAGCAGGGGAATTCACCCCTCCACTTT. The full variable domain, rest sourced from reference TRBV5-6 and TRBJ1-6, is DAGVTQSPTHLIKTRGQQVTLRCSPKSGHDTVSWYQQALGQGPQFIFQYYEEEERQRGNFPDRFSGHQFPNYSSELNVNALLLGDSALYLCASSLEQGNSPLHFGNGTRLTVT.

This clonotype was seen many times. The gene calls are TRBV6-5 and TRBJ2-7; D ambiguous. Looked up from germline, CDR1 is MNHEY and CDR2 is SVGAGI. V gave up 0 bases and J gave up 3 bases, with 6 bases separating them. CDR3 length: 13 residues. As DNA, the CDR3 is TGTGCCAGCAGTTACTCCAGTTACTACGAGCAGTACTTC. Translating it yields CASSYSSYYEQYF.

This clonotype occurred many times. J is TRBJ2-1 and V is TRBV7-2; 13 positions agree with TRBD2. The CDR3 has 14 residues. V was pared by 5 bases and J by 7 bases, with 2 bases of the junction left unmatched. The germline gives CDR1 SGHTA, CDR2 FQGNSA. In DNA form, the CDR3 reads TGTGCCAGCAGCCAGGGACTAGCGGGAAATGAGCAGTTCTTC. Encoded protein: CASSQGLAGNEQFF.

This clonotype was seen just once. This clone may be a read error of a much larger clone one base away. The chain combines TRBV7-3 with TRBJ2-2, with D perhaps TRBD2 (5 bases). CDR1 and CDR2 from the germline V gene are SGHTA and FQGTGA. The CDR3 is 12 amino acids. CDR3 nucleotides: TGTGCCAGCAGCATTCAATCCGGGGAGATGTTTTTT. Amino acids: CASSIQSGEMFF.

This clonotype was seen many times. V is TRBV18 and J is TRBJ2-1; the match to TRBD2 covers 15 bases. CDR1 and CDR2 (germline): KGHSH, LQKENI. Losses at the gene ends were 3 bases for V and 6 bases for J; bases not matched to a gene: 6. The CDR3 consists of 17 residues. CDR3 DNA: TGTGCCAGCTCACCCTGGACTAGCGGGAGGGGGCCCAATGAGCAGTTCTTC. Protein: CASSPWTSGRGPNEQFF.

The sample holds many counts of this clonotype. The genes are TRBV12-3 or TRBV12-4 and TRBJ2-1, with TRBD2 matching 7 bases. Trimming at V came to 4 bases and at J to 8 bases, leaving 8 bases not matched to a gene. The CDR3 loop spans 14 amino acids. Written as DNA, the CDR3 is TGTGCCAGCAGTTCCCTATCGGGGAGGGATGAGCAGTTCTTC. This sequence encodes CASSSLSGRDEQFF.

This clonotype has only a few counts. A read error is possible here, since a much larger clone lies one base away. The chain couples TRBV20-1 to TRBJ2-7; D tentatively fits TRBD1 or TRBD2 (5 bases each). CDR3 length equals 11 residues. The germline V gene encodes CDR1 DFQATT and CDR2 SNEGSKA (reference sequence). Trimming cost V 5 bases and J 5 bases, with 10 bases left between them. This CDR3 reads CSAGRGHEQYF. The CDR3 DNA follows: TGCAGTGCTGGACGGGGCCACGAGCAGTACTTC.

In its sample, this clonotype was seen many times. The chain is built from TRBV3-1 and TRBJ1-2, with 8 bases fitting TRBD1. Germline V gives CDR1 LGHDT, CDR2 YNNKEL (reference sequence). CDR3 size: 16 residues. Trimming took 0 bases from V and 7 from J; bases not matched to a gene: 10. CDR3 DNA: TGTGCCAGCAGCCAAGAATCCCAAACAGGGGGAGGTGGCTACACCTTC. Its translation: CASSQESQTGGGGYTF.

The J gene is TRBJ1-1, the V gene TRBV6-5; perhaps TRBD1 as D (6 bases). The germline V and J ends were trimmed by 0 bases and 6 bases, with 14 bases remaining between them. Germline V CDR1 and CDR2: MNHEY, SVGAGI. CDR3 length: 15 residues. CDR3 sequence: CASSYSGGPRPEAFF. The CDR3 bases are TGTGCCAGCAGTTACTCGGGGGGGCCCCGACCTGAAGCTTTCTTT.